The 9 T cell receptor beta chains presented below share a single source sample, sequenced in a study of identical twins. Each CDR3 protein gets one entry after TCRdb re-called the 5' RACE reads with MiXCR. The data show around 280,000 distinct CDR3 sequences, around 8.8% seen once. These data also featured in a second study, about yellow fever vaccine responses in identical twins.

The sample taken for sequencing was memory (CD45RO+) T cells sorted from blood. These receptors were taken from a woman aged 18-30 years in good health.

This clonotype was counted at least ten times. The chain joins TRBV6-5 to TRBJ2-2; D ambiguous. V gave up 2 bases and J gave up 4 bases, with 17 bases separating them. The germline gives CDR1 MNHEY, CDR2 SVGAGI. The CDR3 is made up of 17 amino acids. CDR3 DNA sequence: TGTGCCAGCAGTTACAGTGGACCCTGGGCCGTCACCGGGGAGCTGTTTTTT. The encoded protein is CASSYSGPWAVTGELFF.

This clonotype occurred many times. The J gene is TRBJ2-3, the V gene TRBV12-3 or TRBV12-4, with D maybe TRBD2 (6 bases). CDR3 length: 14 amino acids. The V and J ends lost 5 bases and 0 bases respectively, with 9 bases between them. In DNA, the CDR3 is TGTGCCAGCAGTCGTAGCGGTAGCACAGATACGCAGTATTTT. Residues: CASSRSGSTDTQYF.

V and J are TRBV6-5 and TRBJ2-1; the D is unclear. Trimming left V 3 bases short and J 4 bases short, with 10 bases between. Germline CDR1 is MNHEY and CDR2 is SVGAGI. The CDR3 loop spans 14 amino acids. Here the CDR3 DNA reads TGTGCCAGCAGTTATTCGCGGATATACAATGAGCAGTTCTTC. Residues: CASSYSRIYNEQFF.

This clonotype has more than one count but fewer than ten. This chain uses TRBV27 with TRBJ2-1; a possible D gene is TRBD2 (6 bases). CDR3 length equals 15 residues. Germline loops: CDR1 MNHEY, CDR2 SMNVEV (reference sequence). V was pared by 5 bases and J by 2 bases, with 13 bases between. CDR3 region: CASSITSSPYNEQFF. The DNA of the CDR3 is TGTGCCAGCAGTATAACTAGCAGCCCCTACAATGAGCAGTTCTTC.

At least ten counts were recorded for this clonotype. The gene calls are TRBV3-1 and TRBJ2-3; the D call may be TRBD1 or TRBD2 (5 bases each). CDR1 is LGHDT, CDR2 YNNKEL, per germline (reference sequence). V was shortened by 0 bases and J by 2 bases, with 21 bases between the two germline ends. This CDR3 region has 19 residues. The CDR3 protein is CASSQEDLGTGSITDTQYF. The DNA for the CDR3 is TGTGCCAGCAGCCAAGAGGATTTAGGGACCGGATCGATCACAGATACGCAGTATTTT.

Notes on this clonotype: Germline is not matched at one junction end, which may reflect a read error. The chain combines TRBV20-1 with TRBJ2-1, with TRBD2 matching over 8 bases. Germline CDR1 is DFQATT and CDR2 is SNEGSKA (reference sequence). The CDR3 runs to 17 residues. The CDR3 DNA follows: TGCTGTGCTAGAGTCCCCCGGGGGGGGCGGATCTACAATGAGCAGTTCTTC. Protein: CCARVPRGGRIYNEQFF.

This clonotype was found a few times. This sequence joins TRBV7-2 and TRBJ1-1; TRBD1 agrees at 9 bases. The germline CDR1 and CDR2 sequences are SGHTA and FQGNSA. V was clipped by 5 bases and J by 4 bases; unmatched bases: 5. This CDR3 contains 14 residues. The CDR3: CASSPGTGITEAFF. The CDR3 region has the DNA TGTGCCAGCAGCCCAGGGACAGGGATCACTGAAGCTTTCTTT.

CDR3 loop: CASSPLDRRNTEAFF. Written as DNA, the CDR3 is TGTGCCAGCAGCCCCTTAGACAGGAGGAACACTGAAGCTTTCTTT. J is TRBJ1-1 and V is TRBV3-1; a possible D gene is TRBD1 (6 bases). Germline V gives CDR1 LGHDT, CDR2 YNNKEL (reference sequence). This CDR3 has 15 residues. The V and J ends lost 4 bases and 1 base respectively, with 13 bases between them. Full variable domain (outside the CDR3, taken from reference TRBV3-1 and TRBJ1-1): DTAVSQTPKYLVTQMGNDKSIKCEQNLGHDTMYWYKQDSKKFLKIMFSYNNKELIINETVPNRFSPKSPDKAHLNLHINSLELGDSAVYFCASSPLDRRNTEAFFGQGTRLTVV.

The sample holds many counts of this clonotype. The rearrangement links TRBV28 to TRBJ1-4; 7 bases match TRBD1. This CDR3 is built from 14 residues. Germline loops: CDR1 MDHEN, CDR2 SYDVKM. The V gene end was trimmed by 4 bases and the J gene end by 11 bases; junction bases not matched to a gene: 10. CDR3 in amino acids: CASSSPQTGRKLFF. CDR3 DNA sequence: TGTGCCAGCAGTTCACCGCAGACAGGGAGGAAACTGTTTTTT.